What follows are 16 T cell receptor beta chains derived from one specimen sequenced in a study of OX40 agonist ivuxolimab in advanced cancers. Measured with immunoSEQ multiplex PCR; TCRdb has only the in-frame clones, and not every one. Of about 77,000 clones in the sample, 65% to 90% are singletons; the top ten hold 0.66%. This sample comprised CD4+ or CD8+ T cells sorted from blood, obtained in a trial of the OX40 agonist ivuxolimab. Receptors were obtained from an adult with an advanced solid tumor such as melanoma, head and neck, liver or kidney cancer.

DNA of the CDR3: TGTGCCAGCAGCGTTGGGGCGGGGGGAAGAGAGACCCAGTACTTC. This gives the protein CASSVGAGGRETQYF. This chain uses TRBV7-2 with TRBJ2-5, with 8 bases matching TRBD2. The CDR3 sequence is 15 residues long. Germline CDR1 and CDR2: SGHTA and FQGNSA. Trimming removed 5 bases from V and 4 bases from J; junction bases left unmatched: 9.

This clone was observed once. This chain joins TRBV6-5 and TRBJ1-2; D remains ambiguous. The CDR3 is 11 residues long. Trimming cost V 2 bases and J 8 bases, with 6 bases left between them. The germline gives CDR1 MNHEY, CDR2 SVGAGI. This CDR3 reads CASSYMGGYTF. The CDR3 coding sequence is TGTGCCAGCAGTTACATGGGAGGCTACACCTTC.

This chain joins TRBV11-1 and TRBJ2-3; tentatively, D is TRBD1 (8 bases). CDR1 and CDR2 (germline): SGHAT, FQDESV (reference sequence). The CDR3 contains 16 residues. V lost 6 bases to trimming and J lost 4 bases, with 20 bases between them. The CDR3 region is CASSRGGGQEADTQYF. CDR3 sequence (DNA): TGTGCCAGCAGTAGGGGCGGGGGACAGGAAGCAGATACGCAGTATTTT.

V usage is TRBV7-9 and J usage is TRBJ1-5; D call uncertain. In germline, CDR1 is SEHNR, CDR2 FQNEAQ (reference sequence). Trimming shortened V by 4 bases and J by 5 bases, and 9 bases separated the two germline ends. The CDR3 runs 13 residues. CDR3 coding DNA: TGTGCCAGCAGCTCTTGGACCGATCAGCCCCAGCATTTT. Amino acids: CASSSWTDQPQHF.

The V gene is TRBV11-2, the J gene TRBJ2-7; D is possibly TRBD2 (6 bases). Between the trimmed V and J ends, which lost 5 bases and 0 bases, there was a span of 17 bases. Germline CDR1 reads SGHAT; CDR2 reads FQNNGV. This CDR3 comprises 16 residues. The chain's CDR3 is CASSASRDFSSYEQYF. The CDR3, as DNA: TGTGCCAGCAGCGCGTCCCGGGACTTTAGCTCCTACGAGCAGTACTTC.

This clone showed up just once. The CDR3 DNA reads as TGTGCCAGCAACAGGGCTGCTAACACTGAAGCTTTCTTT. It codes for CASNRAANTEAFF. This chain links TRBV27 with TRBJ1-1; perhaps TRBD1 as D (6 bases). This CDR3 is 13 amino acids long. Germline V CDR1 and CDR2: MNHEY, SMNVEV (reference sequence). The V and J ends lost 7 bases and 2 bases respectively, with 11 bases between them.

The rearrangement uses TRBV9 and TRBJ2-3, with D unclear. Trimming pared 0 bases from V and 0 bases from J, leaving 11 bases between. Germline V lookup: CDR1 SGDLS, CDR2 YYNGEE. The CDR3 is made up of 16 amino acids. The CDR3 DNA sequence: TGTGCCAGCAGCGTAGGGGTGTCATCTAGCACAGATACGCAGTATTTT. Protein: CASSVGVSSSTDTQYF.

The rearrangement uses TRBV19 and TRBJ2-6; no clear D gene. The CDR3 runs to 13 residues. Germline CDR1 is LNHDA and CDR2 is SQIVND (reference sequence). The V and J ends lost 5 bases and 4 bases respectively, with 6 bases between them. In DNA form, the CDR3 reads TGTGCCAGTAGTCTTTCCGGGGCCAACGTCCTGACTTTC. This translates into CASSLSGANVLTF.

The chain is built from TRBV6-1 and TRBJ2-6; D is unclear. This CDR3 has 14 residues. CDR1 and CDR2 from the germline V gene are MNHNS and SASEGT. The V gene lost 7 bases and the J gene lost 1 base, with 8 bases spanning the gap. The CDR3 coding sequence is TGTGCCAGCACACCGGATTCTGGGGCCAACGTCCTGACTTTC. This translates into CASTPDSGANVLTF.

The chain carries TRBV4-1 and TRBJ2-3, with 8 bases identical to TRBD2. The CDR3 consists of 16 residues. The V and J ends lost 1 base and 5 bases, in that order; junction bases with no gene match: 8. Germline V gene sequence: CDR1 MGHRA, CDR2 YSYEKL. The CDR3 region is CASSQGAVRGEDTQYF. The CDR3 DNA sequence: TGCGCCAGCAGCCAAGGTGCCGTGCGGGGGGAAGATACGCAGTATTTT.

This chain links TRBV10-3 with TRBJ2-3; 10 bases align to TRBD1. Germline V CDR1 and CDR2: ENHRY, SYGVKD. CDR3 size: 16 residues. V lost 0 bases and J lost 6; bases outside the gene matches: 6. This CDR3 is CAISESTGGRRDTQYF. The CDR3 region has the DNA TGTGCCATCAGTGAGTCGACAGGGGGCCGTCGGGATACGCAGTATTTT.

The count of this clone is one. This chain uses TRBV5-6 with TRBJ2-5; 13 nucleotides align to TRBD2. CDR3 length: 14 residues. Germline trimming cut 7 bases from V and 7 bases from J; bases unmatched to any gene: 7. Germline CDR1 SGHDT, CDR2 YYEEEE. CDR3 amino acids: CASGLAGVGGTQYF. The CDR3 nucleotides read TGTGCCAGCGGACTAGCGGGGGTTGGGGGGACCCAGTACTTC.

The V and J genes are TRBV6-6 and TRBJ1-2; D perhaps matches TRBD1 (6 bases). The CDR3 loop spans 15 amino acids. Germline CDR1 reads MNHNY; CDR2 reads SVGAGI (reference sequence). Trimming stripped 2 bases from V and 7 bases from J, with 17 bases between. The CDR3 reads CASSYLPGTRGGYTF. The CDR3 DNA is TGTGCCAGCAGTTACCTACCAGGGACCAGGGGTGGCTACACCTTC.

The rearrangement links TRBV13 to TRBJ2-1, with D uncertain. V lost 5 bases and J lost 1, with 9 bases in between. Germline CDR1 and CDR2: PRHDT and FYEKMQ (reference sequence). The length of the CDR3 is 14 residues. CDR3 sequence reads: CASSLRQSYNEQFF. The DNA of the CDR3 is TGTGCCAGCAGCCTAAGACAATCCTACAATGAGCAGTTCTTC.

The chain carries TRBV6-5 and TRBJ2-7, with D possibly TRBD2 on 5 matching bases. Germline values: CDR1 MNHEY, CDR2 SVGAGI. The CDR3 consists of 14 residues. Between the trimmed V and J ends, which lost 2 bases and 6 bases, there was a span of 14 bases. The CDR3 DNA reads as TGTGCCAGCAGTTACGGGCCGGGAATGGGCGAGCAGTACTTC. Protein: CASSYGPGMGEQYF.

The J gene is TRBJ1-2, the V gene TRBV6-1; no firm D call. This CDR3 spans 16 amino acids. Germline lookup yields CDR1 MNHNS and CDR2 SASEGT. V lost 4 bases and J lost 6, with 21 bases in between. CDR3 nucleotides: TGTGCCAGCAGTGTCGAGAGAATATCCTCTCCCAATGGCTACACCTTC. Encoded protein: CASSVERISSPNGYTF.